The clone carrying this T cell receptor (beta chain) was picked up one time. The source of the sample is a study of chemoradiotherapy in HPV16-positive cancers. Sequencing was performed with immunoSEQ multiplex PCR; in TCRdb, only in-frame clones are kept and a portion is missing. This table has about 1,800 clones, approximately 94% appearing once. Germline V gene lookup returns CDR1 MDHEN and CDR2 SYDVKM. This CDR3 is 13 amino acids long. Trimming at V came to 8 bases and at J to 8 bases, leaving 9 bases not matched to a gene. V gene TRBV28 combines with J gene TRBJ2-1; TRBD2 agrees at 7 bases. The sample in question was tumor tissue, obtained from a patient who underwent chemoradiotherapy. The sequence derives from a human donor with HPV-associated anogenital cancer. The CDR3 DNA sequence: TGTGCCAGCGATCGGGGGAGGGGCGATGAGCAGTTCTTC. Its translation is CASDRGRGDEQFF. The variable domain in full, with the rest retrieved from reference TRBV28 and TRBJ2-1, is DVKVTQSSRYLVKRTGEKVFLECVQDMDHENMFWYRQDPGLGLRLIYFSYDVKMKEKGDIPEGYSVSREKKERFSLILESASTNQTSMYLCASDRGRGDEQFFGPGTRLTVL.